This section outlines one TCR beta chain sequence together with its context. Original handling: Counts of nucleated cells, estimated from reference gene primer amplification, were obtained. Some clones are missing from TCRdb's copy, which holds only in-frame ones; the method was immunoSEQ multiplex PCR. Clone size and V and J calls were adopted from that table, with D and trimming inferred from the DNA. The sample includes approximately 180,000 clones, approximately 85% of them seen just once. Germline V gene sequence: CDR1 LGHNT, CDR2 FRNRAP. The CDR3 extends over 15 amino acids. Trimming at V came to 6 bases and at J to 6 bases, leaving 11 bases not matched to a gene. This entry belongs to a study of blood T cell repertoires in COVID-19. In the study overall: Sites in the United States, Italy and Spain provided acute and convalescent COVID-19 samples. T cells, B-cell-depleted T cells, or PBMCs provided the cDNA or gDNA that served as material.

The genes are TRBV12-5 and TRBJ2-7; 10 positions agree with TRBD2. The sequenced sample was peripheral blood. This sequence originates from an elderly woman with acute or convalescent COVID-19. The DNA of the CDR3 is TGTGCTAGTGGAAAAGATTCTAGCGGGAGCGGCGAGCAGTACTTC. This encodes CASGKDSSGSGEQYF.